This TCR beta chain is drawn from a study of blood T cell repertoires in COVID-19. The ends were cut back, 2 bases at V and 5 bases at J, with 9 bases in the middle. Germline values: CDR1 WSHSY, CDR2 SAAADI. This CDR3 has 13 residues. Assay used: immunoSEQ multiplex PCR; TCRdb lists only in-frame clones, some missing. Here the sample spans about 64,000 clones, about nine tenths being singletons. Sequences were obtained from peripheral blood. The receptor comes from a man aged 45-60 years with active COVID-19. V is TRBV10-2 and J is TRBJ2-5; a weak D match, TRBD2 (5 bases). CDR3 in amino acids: CASSEEGYETQYF. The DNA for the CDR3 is TGCGCCAGCAGTGAGGAGGGATACGAGACCCAGTACTTC.